This TCR beta chain was captured in a study of human T cells and chemical hapten exposure. Study background: Per-sample TCR yield variation was attributed mainly to small pooled library volume differences. Study outcomes and limitations: Once DPC sensitization occurred, TCRs above 1 in 1000 frequency showed no change.

Time point in this sample: patch test 2, 6 weeks after DPC sensitization. Treatment of the sample: therapeutic diphenylcyclopropenone sensitization with weekly scalp DPC. From the RACE reads, TCRdb called clonotypes with MiXCR, one entry per CDR3 protein. This table holds over 70,000 distinct CDR3 sequences, 8.5% found once. The V and J ends lost 0 bases and 0 bases respectively, with 15 bases between them. Germline values: CDR1 DFQATT, CDR2 SNEGSKA (reference sequence). The CDR3 covers 16 residues. This clonotype was seen more than once but under ten times. Its specificity is not known. The chain joins TRBV20-1 to TRBJ2-7, with a tentative D call TRBD2 (6 bases). The starting material was whole blood, obtained in connection with sensitization to the hapten diphenylcyclopropenone (DPC). The TCR was taken from a woman between 45 and 65 years old with alopecia areata. Some clones in this sample may be carry-over from other donors' samples. CDR3 DNA: TGCAGTGCTAGAGATGGTTGGAGGGCGAGCTCCTACGAGCAGTACTTC. This translates into CSARDGWRASSYEQYF.